Sequencing of this T cell receptor (beta chain) was carried out in a study of brain metastases from non-small cell lung cancer. The CDR3 runs to 12 residues. Germline V gene data show CDR1 as SEHNR and CDR2 as FQNEAQ (reference sequence). Clones were read by immunoSEQ multiplex PCR, and TCRdb kept only the in-frame ones, dropping some. The table lists over a thousand clones, about 81% of them singletons. This clone was counted only a few times. One end of the junction does not line up with germline, which may come from a read error. The sequenced sample consisted of primary lung tumor tissue. V gene TRBV7-9 combines with J gene TRBJ1-2; 7 positions agree with TRBD1. This sequence originates from a donor over 35 with non-small cell lung cancer. As DNA, the CDR3 is TGTGCCAGCAGCGGTGACAGGGTGGAAGAATACTTC. It encodes CASSGDRVEEYF.